Following are 28 T cell receptor beta chains from one sample sequenced in a study of radiotherapy plus CTLA-4 blockade in lung cancer. Clones were read by immunoSEQ multiplex PCR, and TCRdb kept only the in-frame ones, dropping some. The sample has approximately 75,000 clones; more than 75% are singletons. The input for sequencing was peripheral blood, taken from a patient treated with radiotherapy plus ipilimumab. The receptors derive from a human donor with non-small cell lung cancer who had a complete response to radiotherapy plus ipilimumab.

V usage is TRBV9 and J usage is TRBJ2-3; 10 nucleotides agree with TRBD2. V lost 3 bases, J lost 2 bases, and 3 bases stayed unmatched. The CDR3 extends over 15 amino acids. Germline V gene lookup returns CDR1 SGDLS and CDR2 YYNGEE. CDR3 in amino acids: CASSATSGTTDTQYF. CDR3 nucleotide sequence: TGTGCCAGCAGCGCCACTAGCGGGACCACAGATACGCAGTATTTT.

The chain has TRBV10-3 and TRBJ1-5; TRBD1 matches at 8 bases. J lost 4 bases, V lost 2 bases, and 4 bases had no gene match. The CDR3 totals 15 residues. Germline V lookup: CDR1 ENHRY, CDR2 SYGVKD. CDR3 sequence reads: CAISETDRENQPQHF. Here the CDR3 DNA reads TGTGCCATCAGTGAGACGGACAGGGAAAATCAGCCCCAGCATTTT.

V gene TRBV7-8 combines with J gene TRBJ1-2, with D unresolved. CDR1 SGHVS and CDR2 FQNEAQ come from the germline V gene. Deletions cut 5 bases from V and 0 bases from J, with 16 bases between. The CDR3 loop spans 16 amino acids. The CDR3 is CASSPMGSVANYGYTF. The CDR3 DNA is TGTGCCAGCAGCCCAATGGGTTCCGTGGCTAACTATGGCTACACCTTC. The complete variable domain, with remaining parts taken from reference TRBV7-8 and TRBJ1-2, reads GAGVSQSPRYKVAKRGQDVALRCDPISGHVSLFWYQQALGQGPEFLTYFQNEAQLDKSGLPSDRFFAERPEGSVSTLKIQRTQQEDSAVYLCASSPMGSVANYGYTFGSGTRLTVV.

The chain is built from TRBV19 and TRBJ2-1; D may be TRBD2 (5 bases). CDR1 is LNHDA and CDR2 is SQIVND in the germline V gene (reference sequence). The V and J ends lost 5 bases and 4 bases respectively, with 12 bases between them. The CDR3 runs to 14 residues. CDR3 sequence reads: CASSSRGYYNEQFF. The CDR3 DNA is TGTGCCAGTAGTTCCCGGGGATATTACAATGAGCAGTTCTTC.

The J gene is TRBJ2-6, the V gene TRBV6-5, with a possible D match to TRBD2 (6 bases). V lost 0 bases to trimming and J lost 4 bases, with 10 bases between them. The CDR3 is made up of 16 amino acids. The germline gives CDR1 MNHEY, CDR2 SVGAGI. In DNA, the CDR3 is TGTGCCAGCAGTTACTCGATCGGGAGCGGGGCCAACGTCCTGACTTTC. Amino acids: CASSYSIGSGANVLTF.

V usage is TRBV5-6 and J usage is TRBJ1-5; no firm D call. V gave up 0 bases and J gave up 8 bases, with 15 bases separating them. This CDR3 contains 15 residues. Germline CDR1 reads SGHDT; CDR2 reads YYEEEE. CDR3 loop: CASSLGSRPEEPQHF. As DNA, the CDR3 is TGTGCCAGCAGCTTGGGGAGTAGGCCGGAGGAGCCCCAGCATTTT.

The V and J genes are TRBV28 and TRBJ2-7; D possibly corresponds to TRBD2 (6 bases). V was pared by 2 bases and J by 4 bases, with 9 bases between. Germline V gives CDR1 MDHEN, CDR2 SYDVKM. CDR3 size: 13 residues. The CDR3 DNA is TGTGCCAGCAGTTTACGGGGGTGGTACGAGCAGTACGTC. It yields the protein CASSLRGWYEQYV.

The rearrangement links TRBV5-8 to TRBJ1-3; no clear D gene. The V end was cut by 1 base, the J end by 6 bases, with 5 bases between. The CDR3 extends over 12 amino acids. Germline CDR1 SGHTS, CDR2 YDEGEE. CDR3 bases: TGTGCCAGCAGCTTGCGGGAAAACACCATATATTTT. Its protein product is CASSLRENTIYF.

J is TRBJ1-1 and V is TRBV7-9; 11 bases are shared with TRBD1. The CDR3 is 15 amino acids. J was trimmed by 0 bases and V by 6 bases; bases with no gene match: 3. The germline V gene encodes CDR1 SEHNR and CDR2 FQNEAQ (reference sequence). Here the CDR3 reads CASRRTGGLNTEAFF. The CDR3 DNA reads TGTGCCAGCAGGCGGACAGGGGGCCTGAACACTGAAGCTTTCTTT. Looking up the rest from reference TRBV7-9 and TRBJ1-1 gives the full variable domain: DTGVSQNPRHKITKRGQNVTFRCDPISEHNRLYWYRQTLGQGPEFLTYFQNEAQLEKSRLLSDRFSAERPKGSFSTLEIQRTEQGDSAMYLCASRRTGGLNTEAFFGQGTRLTVV.

This chain joins TRBV2 and TRBJ2-5; D might be TRBD1 (6 bases). There are 14 residues in the CDR3. The germline V gene encodes CDR1 SNHLY and CDR2 FYNNEI. V was clipped by 5 bases and J by 5 bases, with 15 bases between them. CDR3 protein: CASSFHRASETQYF. CDR3 nucleotides: TGTGCCAGCAGTTTCCACAGGGCGAGTGAGACCCAGTACTTC.

The chain recombines TRBV15 with TRBJ1-1; D is undetermined. The V gene lost 3 bases and the J gene lost 0 bases, with 8 bases spanning the gap. The CDR3 runs 14 residues. Germline CDR1 reads LNHNV; CDR2 reads YYDKDF (reference sequence). The CDR3 here is CATSRDLLNTEAFF. In DNA form, the CDR3 reads TGTGCCACCAGCAGGGACCTCTTGAACACTGAAGCTTTCTTT.

The chain combines TRBV30 with TRBJ2-7; 9 bases match TRBD1. Trimming took 6 bases from V and 6 from J; bases not matched to a gene: 12. The CDR3 is 14 amino acids. The germline CDR1 and CDR2 sequences are GTSNPN and SVGIG (reference sequence). The CDR3 reads CACGLGQGLGEQYF. The CDR3 DNA reads as TGTGCCTGTGGTTTGGGACAGGGTTTAGGCGAGCAGTACTTC.

This clone turned up a few times. This sequence joins TRBV28 and TRBJ2-7; D remains unclear. Trimming cost V 4 bases and J 7 bases, with 8 bases left between them. The germline gives CDR1 MDHEN, CDR2 SYDVKM. This CDR3 is built from 11 residues. CDR3: CASSSMGEQYV. CDR3 nucleotides: TGTGCCAGCAGTTCGATGGGTGAGCAGTACGTC.

The rearrangement links TRBV19 to TRBJ2-2; possibly TRBD2 for D (5 bases). CDR1 LNHDA and CDR2 SQIVND come from the germline V gene (reference sequence). CDR3 length equals 15 residues. Trimming removed 5 bases from V and 1 base from J, with 11 bases in between. The CDR3 DNA follows: TGTGCCAGTAGTCTGCGGACTGGGAACACCGGGGAGCTGTTTTTT. As protein: CASSLRTGNTGELFF.

This clone was recorded once. V usage is TRBV5-1 and J usage is TRBJ2-3; possible D gene TRBD2, 5 bases. V gave up 0 bases and J gave up 0 bases, with 8 bases separating them. This CDR3 has 15 residues. Germline V CDR1 and CDR2: SGHRS, YFSETQ. The CDR3 DNA is TGCGCCAGCAGCTTGGTGGGAGATAGCACAGATACGCAGTATTTT. Its translation: CASSLVGDSTDTQYF.

V and J are TRBV28 and TRBJ1-6; D not resolved. Trimming took off 6 bases at V and 7 bases at J, with 13 bases between the two ends. Germline lookup yields CDR1 MDHEN and CDR2 SYDVKM. This CDR3 contains 14 residues. CDR3 protein: CASSPGGPNSPLHF. DNA for the CDR3: TGTGCCAGCAGCCCGGGAGGTCCCAATTCACCCCTCCACTTT. The variable domain in full, with the rest retrieved from reference TRBV28 and TRBJ1-6, is DVKVTQSSRYLVKRTGEKVFLECVQDMDHENMFWYRQDPGLGLRLIYFSYDVKMKEKGDIPEGYSVSREKKERFSLILESASTNQTSMYLCASSPGGPNSPLHFGNGTRLTVT.

The chain is built from TRBV7-2 and TRBJ2-1, with 7 positions matching TRBD1. CDR3 size: 14 residues. The V and J ends lost 2 bases and 8 bases, in that order; junction bases with no gene match: 6. Looked up from germline, CDR1 is SGHTA and CDR2 is FQGNSA. Here the CDR3 reads CASSLNYRGDEQFF. The CDR3 DNA reads as TGTGCCAGCAGCTTAAACTACAGGGGTGATGAGCAGTTCTTC. The variable domain in full, completed from reference TRBV7-2 and TRBJ2-1, reads GAGVSQSPSNKVTEKGKDVELRCDPISGHTALYWYRQSLGQGLEFLIYFQGNSAPDKSGLPSDRFSAERTGGSVSTLTIQRTQQEDSAVYLCASSLNYRGDEQFFGPGTRLTVL.

This clone was picked up one time. This chain joins TRBV6-5 and TRBJ2-7, with 9 positions matching TRBD2. V gave up 2 bases and J gave up 4 bases; unmatched junction bases: 6. The CDR3 length is 15 residues. Germline V lookup: CDR1 MNHEY, CDR2 SVGAGI. The DNA of the CDR3 is TGTGCCAGCAGTTACCAGCGGGGGGACCGTTACGAGCAGTACTTC. The encoded protein is CASSYQRGDRYEQYF.

The J gene is TRBJ2-3, the V gene TRBV27; TRBD2 matches 7 bases. This CDR3 has 17 residues. Germline CDR1 is MNHEY and CDR2 is SMNVEV (reference sequence). V shed 5 bases, J shed 1 base, and the junction held 12 bases outside the gene matches. The CDR3 DNA reads TGTGCCAGCAGTGGTTGGGTCGGCGGGAGAGGCACAGATACGCAGTATTTT. It specifies CASSGWVGGRGTDTQYF.

The chain is built from TRBV2 and TRBJ1-3, with D possibly being TRBD1 (6 bases). Germline V gene lookup returns CDR1 SNHLY and CDR2 FYNNEI. This CDR3 comprises 15 residues. V was cut by 6 bases and J by 0 bases, with 12 bases left in between. The CDR3 loop is CASRGGTLSGNTIYF. The CDR3 region has the DNA TGTGCCAGCAGAGGGGGGACACTCTCTGGAAACACCATATATTTT.

J is TRBJ2-3 and V is TRBV4-3; 14 bases match TRBD2. V shed 4 bases and J 5 bases; nucleotides not matched to a gene: 5. The CDR3 is 16 residues long. Germline V gives CDR1 LGHNA, CDR2 YSLEER. The CDR3 loop reads CASSRLAGGHGDTQYF. The CDR3 DNA is TGCGCCAGCAGCCGACTAGCGGGAGGGCATGGAGATACGCAGTATTTT.

Only a few counts were recorded for this clone. J is TRBJ2-7 and V is TRBV7-8, with D unresolved. The ends were cut back, 1 base at V and 4 bases at J, with 11 bases in the middle. Looked up from germline, CDR1 is SGHVS and CDR2 is FQNEAQ. The CDR3 consists of 14 residues. The CDR3 DNA follows: TGTGCCAGCAGCTTAGGTCGGGTCGGTTACGAGCAGTACGTC. This encodes CASSLGRVGYEQYV.

This clone was counted a few times. The V call is TRBV6-4, the J call TRBJ2-2; D not resolved. Trimming removed 4 bases at V and 5 bases at J, with 11 bases between. The V gene's germline CDR1 is MRHNA and CDR2 SNTAGT. The CDR3 consists of 14 residues. CDR3 in amino acids: CASSGTPGTGELFF. In DNA form, the CDR3 reads TGTGCCAGCAGTGGAACACCCGGGACCGGGGAGCTGTTTTTT.

The rearrangement links TRBV6-5 to TRBJ1-4; the D gene is possibly TRBD1 (5 bases). V was clipped by 6 bases and J by 7 bases, with 18 bases between them. Looked up from germline, CDR1 is MNHEY and CDR2 is SVGAGI. This CDR3 region has 15 residues. The CDR3 reads CASRRRGEVSEKLFF. CDR3 sequence (DNA): TGTGCCAGCAGAAGACGAGGGGAGGTCTCTGAAAAACTGTTTTTT.

This clone was counted once. V is TRBV5-1 and J is TRBJ2-2; 13 nucleotides line up with TRBD2. V lost 7 bases to trimming and J lost 6 bases; unmatched junction nucleotides: 15. The CDR3 is 18 residues long. The germline gives CDR1 SGHRS, CDR2 YFSETQ. Here the CDR3 reads CASGGTVLAGGPSGELFF. CDR3 nucleotides: TGCGCCAGCGGAGGGACGGTACTAGCGGGAGGGCCGTCCGGGGAGCTGTTTTTT.

This rearrangement joins TRBV30 to TRBJ2-2; D may be TRBD1 (7 bases). The germline V gene has CDR1 GTSNPN and CDR2 SVGIG (reference sequence). Between the trimmed V and J ends, which lost 5 bases and 0 bases, there was a span of 10 bases. This CDR3 comprises 14 residues. The CDR3 sequence: CAWGGTANTGELFF. CDR3 DNA sequence: TGTGCCTGGGGGGGGACAGCGAACACCGGGGAGCTGTTTTTT.

This chain links TRBV11-2 with TRBJ2-1, with 12 bases identical to TRBD2. The V gene end was trimmed by 6 bases and the J gene end by 5 bases; junction bases not matched to a gene: 5. Per the germline V gene, CDR1 is SGHAT and CDR2 is FQNNGV. The CDR3 covers 15 residues. This CDR3 reads CASRPTSGRNNEQFF. The CDR3 nucleotides read TGTGCCAGCAGACCGACTAGCGGGAGAAACAATGAGCAGTTCTTC.

V gene TRBV5-4 combines with J gene TRBJ1-3; tentatively, D is TRBD1 (5 bases). CDR3 length: 15 amino acids. The V and J ends lost 4 bases and 0 bases respectively, with 11 bases between them. Germline CDR1 and CDR2: SGHNT and YYREEE (reference sequence). CDR3 residues: CASSIQGTSGNTIYF. The CDR3 nucleotides are TGTGCCAGCAGCATCCAGGGCACCTCTGGAAACACCATATATTTT.